The clone carrying this TCR beta chain was found a few times. V lost 8 bases to trimming and J lost 13 bases, with 18 bases between them. Germline-derived CDR1 and CDR2 are SGHAT and FQNNGV. CDR3 size: 12 residues. Naive CD4+ T cells were purified with Tregs depleted by CD25. MiXCR was run by TCRdb on the 5' RACE reads, yielding one entry per CDR3 protein. The sample includes 7,500 to 9,000 distinct CDR3 sequences, around 63% of them seen just once. The chain joins TRBV11-2 to TRBJ2-1; D perhaps matches TRBD1 (6 bases). The clonotype comes from a female donor with breast cancer. The specimen sequenced was tumor-infiltrating naive CD4+ T cells sorted from the breast tumor. Stated subset: naive CD4+ T cells, CD4+CD45RA+CD25-. CDR3 residues: CASQDQGRLQFF. The CDR3 coding sequence is TGTGCCAGCCAAGATCAGGGGAGACTCCAGTTCTTC.